A selection of T cell receptor beta chains follows, all from one sample in a study of T cell repertoires in ileal Crohn's disease. The data were produced by immunoSEQ multiplex PCR, yet TCRdb's version contains in-frame clones alone and is incomplete. The table has 7,000 or so clones, about two thirds seen once; the top ten hold 9% to 10%. Sequenced material: ileal tissue. The receptors were sampled from an adult with Crohn's disease. CDR3s leave out the opening cysteine and the closing phenylalanine or tryptophan. Fields, in order: V gene, CDR3 protein.

TRBV5-1 ASSLDTGVSTEAF
TRBV5-1 ASRGVPETQY
TRBV27 ASSLGADRSGEKLF
TRBV5-4 ASSLTGTRGTDTQY
TRBV29-1 SAGQGASYT
TRBV6-5 ASSYTDRLHEQF
TRBV7-9 ASRGTSGGTGELF
TRBV6-6 ASSYSELAGGEQF
TRBV28 ASTSRKGNSNQPQH
TRBV5-1 ASSLAGGPGEQF
TRBV4-1 ASSQERIAGTDTQY
TRBV5-1 ASQGLPGTEAF
TRBV6-4 ASSMTGVGTDTQY
TRBV28 ASSLGGRYQETQY
TRBV29-1 SARLSGRGTDTQY
TRBV27 ASSLFQRSLTQY
TRBV5-4 ASSPTGVPKGDEAF
TRBV7-8 ASSSAGPTDTQY